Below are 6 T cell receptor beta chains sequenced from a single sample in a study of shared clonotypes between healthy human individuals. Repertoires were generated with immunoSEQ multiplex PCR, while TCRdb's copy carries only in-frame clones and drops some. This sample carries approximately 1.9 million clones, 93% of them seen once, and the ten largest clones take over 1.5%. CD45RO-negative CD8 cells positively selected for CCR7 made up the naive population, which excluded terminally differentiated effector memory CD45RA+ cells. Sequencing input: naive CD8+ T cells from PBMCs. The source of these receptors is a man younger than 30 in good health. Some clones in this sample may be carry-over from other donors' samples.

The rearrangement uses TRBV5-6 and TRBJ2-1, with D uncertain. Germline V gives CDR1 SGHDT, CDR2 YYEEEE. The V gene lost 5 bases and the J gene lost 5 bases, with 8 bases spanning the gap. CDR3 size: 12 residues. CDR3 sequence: CASSYSDNEQFF. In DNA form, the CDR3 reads TGTGCCAGCAGTTACTCGGACAATGAGCAGTTCTTC.

CDR3 bases: TGTGCCAGCACCGTTAAAGCGGGGAACTACAATGAGCAGTTCTTC. This translates into CASTVKAGNYNEQFF. J is TRBJ2-1 and V is TRBV7-9; TRBD2 agrees at 7 bases. CDR1 and CDR2 (germline): SEHNR, FQNEAQ (reference sequence). The length of the CDR3 is 15 residues. V shed 7 bases, J shed 3 bases, and the junction held 9 bases outside the gene matches. The variable domain in full, with the rest retrieved from reference TRBV7-9 and TRBJ2-1, is DTGVSQNPRHKITKRGQNVTFRCDPISEHNRLYWYRQTLGQGPEFLTYFQNEAQLEKSRLLSDRFSAERPKGSFSTLEIQRTEQGDSAMYLCASTVKAGNYNEQFFGPGTRLTVL.

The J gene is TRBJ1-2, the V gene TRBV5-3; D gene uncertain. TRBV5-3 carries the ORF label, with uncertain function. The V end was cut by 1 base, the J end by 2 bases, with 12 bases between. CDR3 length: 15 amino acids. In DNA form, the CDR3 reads TGTGCCAGAAGCTTGTGGTTCAACAGCAACTATGGCTACACCTTC. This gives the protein CARSLWFNSNYGYTF.

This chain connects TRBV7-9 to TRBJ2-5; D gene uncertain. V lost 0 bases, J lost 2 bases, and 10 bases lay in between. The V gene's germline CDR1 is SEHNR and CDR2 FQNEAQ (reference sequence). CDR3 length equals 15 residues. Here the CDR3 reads CASSLAQGGQETQYF. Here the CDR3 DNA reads TGTGCCAGCAGCTTAGCGCAAGGCGGACAAGAGACCCAGTACTTC.

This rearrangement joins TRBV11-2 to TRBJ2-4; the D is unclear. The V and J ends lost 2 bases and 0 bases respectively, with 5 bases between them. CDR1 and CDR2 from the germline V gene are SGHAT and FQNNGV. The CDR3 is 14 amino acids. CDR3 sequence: CASSLTLAKNIQYF. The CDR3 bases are TGTGCCAGCAGCTTAACCTTAGCCAAAAACATTCAGTACTTC. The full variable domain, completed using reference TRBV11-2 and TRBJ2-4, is EAGVAQSPRYKIIEKRQSVAFWCNPISGHATLYWYQQILGQGPKLLIQFQNNGVVDDSQLPKDRFSAERLKGVDSTLKIQPAKLEDSAVYLCASSLTLAKNIQYFGAGTRLSVL.

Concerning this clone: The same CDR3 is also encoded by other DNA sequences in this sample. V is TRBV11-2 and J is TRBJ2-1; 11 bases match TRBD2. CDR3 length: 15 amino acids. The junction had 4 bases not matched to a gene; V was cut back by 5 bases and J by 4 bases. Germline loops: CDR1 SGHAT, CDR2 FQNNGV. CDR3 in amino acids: CASSQTSGSYNEQFF. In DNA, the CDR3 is TGTGCCAGCAGCCAAACTAGCGGGAGTTACAATGAGCAGTTCTTC.